A single sample gave rise to the 27 T cell receptor beta chains below, sequenced in a study of T cells in Graves' hyperthyroidism and ophthalmopathy. Regions amplified from RNA transcripts were the TCR beta CDR3 regions. HTBI primers drove first-round RT-PCR of the TCR CDR3. TCRdb re-called the multiplex PCR reads through MiXCR, storing one row per CDR3 protein. The sample shows about 360,000 distinct CDR3 sequences, about 13% of them seen only once. Sequencing input: blood. All receptors derive from a woman younger than 35 with Graves' hyperthyroidism.

The V call is TRBV9, the J call TRBJ2-7, with 9 bases aligning to TRBD1. The CDR3 length is 17 residues. Germline CDR1 and CDR2: SGDLS and YYNGEE. V shed 0 bases and J 4 bases; nucleotides not matched to a gene: 11. This CDR3 is CASSVGTRDRVGYEQYF. Written as DNA, the CDR3 is TGTGCCAGCAGCGTAGGGACCCGGGACAGGGTAGGTTACGAGCAGTACTTC.

This clonotype was picked up many times. The genes are TRBV6-6 and TRBJ1-1; possibly TRBD1 for D (5 bases). V dropped 0 bases and J dropped 4 bases, with 12 bases sitting between them. This CDR3 comprises 15 residues. Germline V gene data show CDR1 as MNHNY and CDR2 as SVGAGI (reference sequence). CDR3 in amino acids: CASSYSSGMRTEAFF. CDR3 bases: TGTGCCAGCAGTTACTCGTCAGGGATGCGCACTGAAGCTTTCTTT.

This clonotype was observed at least ten times. The chain carries TRBV12-3 or TRBV12-4 and TRBJ1-1, with D uncertain. This CDR3 has 14 residues. V lost 6 bases to trimming and J lost 6 bases, with 17 bases between them. As DNA, the CDR3 is TGTGCCAGCAGCCGTAACGAAGGGTTGCCTGAAGCTTTCTTT. Translated, it gives CASSRNEGLPEAFF.

This clonotype was seen ten or more times. This chain uses TRBV7-2 with TRBJ2-5; D not certain. Germline V gene data show CDR1 as SGHTA and CDR2 as FQGNSA. Deletions cut 5 bases from V and 0 bases from J, with 4 bases between. The CDR3 is made up of 12 amino acids. For the CDR3, the DNA is TGTGCCAGCAGCAGGTACCAAGAGACCCAGTACTTC. Translating gives CASSRYQETQYF.

The rearrangement uses TRBV6-2 or TRBV6-3 and TRBJ1-3; 7 bases line up with TRBD1. Per the germline V gene, CDR1 is MNHEY and CDR2 is SVGEGT. V gave up 7 bases and J gave up 6 bases; unmatched junction bases: 9. The CDR3 is 14 amino acids. The CDR3 region is CASIGRQGANTIYF. The CDR3 DNA reads TGTGCCAGCATCGGCCGACAGGGCGCAAACACCATATATTTT.

This clonotype was observed at least ten times. V gene TRBV3-1 combines with J gene TRBJ1-5; no definite D call. V gave up 0 bases and J gave up 5 bases, with 8 bases separating them. This CDR3 contains 14 residues. Germline V lookup: CDR1 LGHDT, CDR2 YNNKEL (reference sequence). CDR3 in amino acids: CASSQEWRDQPQHF. The CDR3 nucleotides read TGTGCCAGCAGCCAAGAGTGGCGTGATCAGCCCCAGCATTTT.

This clonotype was counted at least ten times. The chain combines TRBV24-1 with TRBJ2-1; perhaps D is TRBD1 or TRBD2 (6 bases each). The CDR3 runs 16 residues. Trimming removed 9 bases at V and 0 bases at J, with 17 bases between. Germline lookup yields CDR1 KGHDR and CDR2 SFDVKD. The CDR3 sequence: CATAAEGGGSYNEQFF. The DNA for the CDR3 is TGTGCCACCGCAGCCGAAGGGGGAGGCTCCTACAATGAGCAGTTCTTC.

This chain uses TRBV7-2 with TRBJ1-6, with 10 bases fitting TRBD1. Trimming at V came to 6 bases and at J to 8 bases, leaving 7 bases not matched to a gene. CDR3 size: 15 residues. From germline, CDR1 is SGHTA and CDR2 FQGNSA. The CDR3 sequence is CASSLSDRGDSPLHF. The CDR3 DNA is TGTGCCAGCAGTTTATCGGACAGGGGGGATTCACCCCTCCACTTT.

This clonotype appeared many times. The chain employs TRBV6-1 and TRBJ1-2; possibly TRBD1 for D (5 bases). The CDR3 runs to 15 residues. Looked up from germline, CDR1 is MNHNS and CDR2 is SASEGT. V lost 7 bases and J 1 base, leaving 16 bases between the germline ends. The CDR3 nucleotides read TGTGCCAGCAACGAGGGGAGTCAAAGTAACTATGGCTACACCTTC. This codes for CASNEGSQSNYGYTF.

Many counts were recorded for this clonotype. This chain connects TRBV6-1 to TRBJ1-4, with TRBD1 matching over 7 bases. With 3 bases clipped from V and 9 bases from J, the junction kept 10 bases outside the gene matches. Germline values: CDR1 MNHNS, CDR2 SASEGT. The CDR3 is 15 amino acids. This CDR3 reads CASSDRDRVNQKLFF. The CDR3 DNA reads TGTGCCAGCAGTGACCGGGACAGAGTCAATCAAAAACTGTTTTTT.

This clonotype was seen ten or more times. This sequence joins TRBV7-8 and TRBJ1-1; D remains unclear. CDR1 SGHVS and CDR2 FQNEAQ come from the germline V gene. The CDR3 runs to 11 residues. The germline V and J ends were trimmed by 0 bases and 10 bases, with 6 bases remaining between them. The CDR3 region is CASSLAKVAFF. As DNA, the CDR3 is TGTGCCAGCAGCTTAGCCAAGGTAGCTTTCTTT.

Details on this clonotype: This sequence may be a read error, since a much larger clone differs from it by one base. The chain links TRBV28 to TRBJ2-3, with D perhaps TRBD2 (5 bases). The ends were cut back, 0 bases at V and 6 bases at J, with 13 bases in the middle. This CDR3 has 15 residues. CDR1 is MDHEN and CDR2 is SYDVKM in the germline V gene. CDR3 coding DNA: TGTGCCAGCAGTTTATGGGGAGCCCCGTGGGATACGCAGTATTTT. This sequence encodes CASSLWGAPWDTQYF.

This clonotype was seen more than once but under ten times. The rearrangement uses TRBV5-1 and TRBJ1-6, with D possibly being TRBD1 (5 bases). The CDR3 length is 16 residues. The germline V gene has CDR1 SGHRS and CDR2 YFSETQ. Trimming took 0 bases from V and 8 from J, leaving 15 bases between them. This chain's CDR3 is CASSLAGTPGHSPLHF. In nucleotides, the CDR3 is TGCGCCAGCAGCTTGGCGGGGACCCCAGGACATTCACCCCTCCACTTT.

Regarding this clonotype: A much larger clone lies one base from this, so it may be a read error. The chain has TRBV6-1 and TRBJ2-5, with D perhaps TRBD1 or TRBD2 (5 bases each). The CDR3 has 14 amino acids. The germline gives CDR1 MNHNS, CDR2 SASEGT. V lost 6 bases to trimming and J lost 6 bases, with 17 bases between them. CDR3 sequence reads: CASRGPRGPKTQYF. The DNA for the CDR3 is TGTGCCAGCAGGGGCCCGAGGGGTCCTAAGACCCAGTACTTC.

This clonotype showed up many times. This chain uses TRBV29-1 with TRBJ1-4, with D perhaps matching TRBD1 (5 bases). There are 14 residues in the CDR3. CDR1 SQVTM and CDR2 ANQGSEA come from the germline V gene. Trimming pared 0 bases from V and 8 bases from J, leaving 13 bases between. CDR3: CSVEERVGVEKLFF. The CDR3 DNA sequence: TGCAGCGTTGAAGAACGGGTAGGGGTAGAAAAACTGTTTTTT.

This clonotype was observed a few times. The V and J genes are TRBV6-1 and TRBJ1-1; D remains ambiguous. The V gene lost 0 bases and the J gene lost 11 bases, with 10 bases spanning the gap. The CDR3 length is 12 residues. CDR1 is MNHNS and CDR2 is SASEGT in the germline V gene. The CDR3 here is CASSEAAGAAFF. For the CDR3, the DNA is TGTGCCAGCAGTGAAGCGGCGGGAGCGGCTTTCTTT.

The chain carries TRBV11-2 and TRBJ1-3; D call uncertain. From germline, CDR1 is SGHAT and CDR2 FQNNGV. This CDR3 contains 15 residues. V lost 4 bases and J lost 1, with 11 bases in between. The CDR3 here is CASSSIDGSGNTIYF. The CDR3 coding sequence is TGTGCCAGCAGCTCGATTGACGGATCTGGAAACACCATATATTTT. The full variable domain, completed using reference TRBV11-2 and TRBJ1-3, is EAGVAQSPRYKIIEKRQSVAFWCNPISGHATLYWYQQILGQGPKLLIQFQNNGVVDDSQLPKDRFSAERLKGVDSTLKIQPAKLEDSAVYLCASSSIDGSGNTIYFGEGSWLTVV.

This clonotype was seen a few times. The chain carries TRBV6-1 and TRBJ1-5; no definite D call. Germline loops: CDR1 MNHNS, CDR2 SASEGT. The V gene lost 6 bases and the J gene lost 1 base, with 13 bases spanning the gap. The CDR3 covers 15 residues. CDR3 amino acids: CASSPTSLSNQPQHF. The CDR3 DNA reads as TGTGCCAGCAGCCCAACTAGTTTGAGCAATCAGCCCCAGCATTTT.

Only a few counts were recorded for this clonotype. J is TRBJ2-5 and V is TRBV3-1, with 13 bases identical to TRBD2. Germline assignment: CDR1 LGHDT and CDR2 YNNKEL (reference sequence). This CDR3 contains 18 residues. J was trimmed by 0 bases and V by 0 bases; bases with no gene match: 4. The CDR3 nucleotides read TGTGCCAGCAGCCAAGATCAACTAGCGGGGGGGGACCAAGAGACCCAGTACTTC. Amino acid sequence: CASSQDQLAGGDQETQYF.

This clonotype was counted many times. This chain uses TRBV20-1 with TRBJ2-5; 8 nucleotides align to TRBD1. V shed 0 bases and J 4 bases; nucleotides not matched to a gene: 4. The CDR3 runs 14 residues. Germline lookup yields CDR1 DFQATT and CDR2 SNEGSKA (reference sequence). The CDR3 nucleotides read TGCAGTGCTAGAGAGGGCAGGGGGCGAGAGACCCAGTACTTC. Protein sequence: CSAREGRGRETQYF.

Comment on this clonotype: One base away lies a much larger clone, so this may be a sequencing read error. V usage is TRBV10-3 and J usage is TRBJ2-7; perhaps TRBD2 as D (6 bases). Germline CDR1 is ENHRY and CDR2 is SYGVKD. The CDR3 is 13 residues long. The V gene lost 10 bases and the J gene lost 9 bases, with 22 bases spanning the gap. CDR3 nucleotide sequence: TGTGCCACTACGTTGACTAGTCAATCCAGGCAGTACTTC. It is translated as CATTLTSQSRQYF.

This clonotype showed up many times. V is TRBV10-3 and J is TRBJ1-5; D is possibly TRBD1 (5 bases). V gave up 10 bases and J gave up 8 bases, with 21 bases separating them. The germline V gene has CDR1 ENHRY and CDR2 SYGVKD. This CDR3 is built from 14 residues. CDR3 sequence (DNA): TGTGCCAGCTCCGGGACCCAATCAGTTAAGCCCCAGCATTTT. Translated: CASSGTQSVKPQHF.

In its sample, this clonotype was seen a few times. The V and J genes are TRBV30 and TRBJ1-2, with D unresolved. The CDR3 covers 13 residues. Germline values: CDR1 GTSNPN, CDR2 SVGIG (reference sequence). V lost 0 bases to trimming and J lost 5 bases, with 10 bases between them. DNA of the CDR3: TGTGCCTGGAGTGTAAGAATGAAATATGGCTACACCTTC. It translates to CAWSVRMKYGYTF.

This clonotype appeared a few times. The chain has TRBV4-2 and TRBJ2-2, with 7 bases identical to TRBD2. V lost 4 bases to trimming and J lost 0 bases; unmatched junction nucleotides: 11. Germline values: CDR1 LGHNA, CDR2 YNFKEQ. This CDR3 has 18 amino acids. CDR3 DNA: TGTGCCAGCAGCCGAGATCCTCTGACTAGCTCGAACACCGGGGAGCTGTTTTTT. This encodes CASSRDPLTSSNTGELFF.

There are many counts of this clonotype. The V and J genes are TRBV7-2 and TRBJ2-3; D is undetermined. Germline CDR1 SGHTA, CDR2 FQGNSA. The CDR3 contains 13 residues. With 5 bases removed from V and 4 bases from J, the gap between germline ends came to 10 bases. CDR3 DNA sequence: TGTGCCAGCAGCCCCATGAGAGCAGATACGCAGTATTTT. It encodes CASSPMRADTQYF.

The CDR3 DNA reads TGTGCCAGTAGTGAAGAAGGGGGAACTGAGCAGTTCTTC. Amino acid sequence: CASSEEGGTEQFF. The chain is built from TRBV19 and TRBJ2-1, with TRBD1 as a possible D gene (6 bases). CDR1 LNHDA and CDR2 SQIVND come from the germline V gene (reference sequence). V shed 5 bases and J shed 9 bases, with 14 bases lying between them. This CDR3 has 13 residues.

Points on this clonotype: A much larger clone differs by one base, so this may be a read error. The conserved phenylalanine or tryptophan is not found at the CDR3 terminus, so this likely reflects a read error. The chain employs TRBV15 and TRBJ2-7; 9 nucleotides match TRBD2. The CDR3 is 16 residues long. CDR1 is LNHNV, CDR2 YYDKDF, per germline (reference sequence). V lost 0 bases and J lost 2; bases outside the gene matches: 5. The CDR3 region is CATSRELSGGTYEQYS. The CDR3 region has the DNA TGTGCCACCAGCAGAGAGTTAAGCGGGGGGACCTACGAGCAGTACTCC.